Listed below are T cell receptor beta chains from one sample, sequenced in a study of OX40 agonist ivuxolimab in advanced cancers. Profiling relied on immunoSEQ multiplex PCR, and the TCRdb table lists in-frame clones only, not all of them. The table has approximately 70,000 clones, 82% seen once; the top ten hold approximately 6.8%. The specimen comprised CD4+ or CD8+ T cells sorted from blood, sampled in a trial of the OX40 agonist ivuxolimab. Source of these receptors: an adult with an advanced solid tumor such as melanoma, head and neck, liver or kidney cancer. CDR3s leave out the opening cysteine and the closing phenylalanine or tryptophan.

j_gene | v_gene | CDR3aa
TRBJ2-3 | TRBV11-1 | ASAPLAGTDTQY
TRBJ2-1 | TRBV16 | ASSQGDGEQF
TRBJ2-1 | TRBV7-2 | ASSFRPGGQGYNEQF
TRBJ2-1 | TRBV7-3 | ASSLMGPLGENEQF
TRBJ2-7 | TRBV27 | ASSRGRSFGSYEQY
TRBJ2-3 | TRBV15 | ATSRDGLGGKMADTQY
TRBJ2-4 | TRBV6-1 | ASSEAGTGSVAKNIQY
TRBJ2-3 | TRBV5-1 | ASSLESPGTQY
TRBJ2-1 | TRBV2 | ASNQGSYNEQF
TRBJ2-2 | TRBV5-1 | ASKADGNTGELF
TRBJ2-4 | TRBV5-1 | ASSSSSDRSIQY
TRBJ1-6 | TRBV28 | ASSLDSQNSPLH
TRBJ2-7 | TRBV9 | ASSILGVIGESYEQY
TRBJ2-7 | TRBV9 | ASSVGGTGAYEQY
. | TRBV30 | AWNPRGSGRDEQY
TRBJ2-3 | TRBV28 | ASRRPYTADTQY
TRBJ1-2 | TRBV5-1 | ASSLSLIGAGETAYGHT
TRBJ1-6 | TRBV5-1 | ASSLASRADSPLH
TRBJ2-3 | TRBV7-9 | ASSSYTDTQY
TRBJ1-1 | TRBV30 | AWGPLRAVNTEAF
TRBJ1-3 | TRBV5-3 | ARSFKGAGRSRGNTIY
TRBJ2-4 | TRBV28 | ASSLWEHRDRALAKNIQY
TRBJ2-3 | TRBV2 | ASSGDRGPDTQY
TRBJ1-2 | TRBV28 | ASSLTDRGRDGYT
TRBJ2-7 | TRBV5-1 | ASSPSLGAGRIHEQY
TRBJ2-5 | TRBV7-3 | ASSLKGGVRPETQY
TRBJ1-5 | TRBV5-6 | ASSPGQGFNQPQH
TRBJ1-5 | TRBV6-1 | ASSEPSGQSSNQPQH
TRBJ1-1 | TRBV6-1 | ATTLGLEAF
TRBJ2-3 | TRBV6-1 | APRGTDTQY
TRBJ1-1 | TRBV19 | ASSSQVNTEAF
TRBJ1-2 | TRBV13 | ASSSESRRSNYGYT
TRBJ2-5 | TRBV4-1 | ASSRSAGFETQY
TRBJ2-3 | TRBV19 | ASGYRGTDTQY
TRBJ1-1 | TRBV2 | ASRRDGEQYEAF
TRBJ2-1 | TRBV25-1 | ASSGFTGTRAAHEQF
TRBJ2-2 | TRBV7-9 | ASTGGGRRTGELF
TRBJ1-1 | TRBV5-4 | ASSLESTMDTEAF
TRBJ2-1 | TRBV7-3 | ASSRRGGDEQF
TRBJ2-2 | TRBV27 | ASLPRVNRGYTGELF
TRBJ1-5 | TRBV6-5 | ASSYGQGAGQPQH
TRBJ1-5 | TRBV7-2 | ASSYDRDHQPQH
TRBJ2-7 | TRBV7-9 | ASSQGQGPYEQY
TRBJ1-5 | TRBV2 | ASKGTGGWNQPQH
TRBJ1-3 | TRBV9 | ASSVARTGGNTIY
TRBJ2-4 | TRBV5-1 | ASSPGTQSQMDIQY